Below, 20 T cell receptor beta chains from the same sample are listed, as sequenced in a study of cytomegalovirus exposure and HLA in healthy donors (dated by TCRdb to 2016 to 2017). Library generation was performed with the immunoSEQ multiplex PCR assay. A mixture of 60 forward primers for TCR Vbeta segments and 13 reverse primers for TCR Jbeta segments was used in the multiplex PCR. The immuneACCESS repertoire file appears here via TCRdb, limited to in-frame rearrangements. These files lack a portion of the clones; in checked studies, under half of the deficit traces to unresolved V genes, and the cause of the others is not known. The sample table records about 110,000 clones; around 78% of these occur just once. Clones ranked in the top ten supply roughly 1.3% of the sample. Source material: PBMCs. The receptors stem from a woman between 25 and 40 years old in good health and CMV-seronegative.

This clone was seen more than once but under ten times. The chain couples TRBV4-1 to TRBJ2-7; the match to TRBD2 covers 10 bases. Germline trimming cut 4 bases from V and 3 bases from J; bases unmatched to any gene: 12. Germline CDR1 reads MGHRA; CDR2 reads YSYEKL. This CDR3 contains 17 residues. The CDR3 nucleotides are TGCGCCAGCAGCCCCCGTGAAAGCGGGGGGGTGTTCTACGAGCAGTACTTC. This translates into CASSPRESGGVFYEQYF.

This sequence joins TRBV4-1 and TRBJ1-1, with 11 nucleotides matching TRBD1. The CDR3 is 15 residues long. V lost 2 bases and J lost 10; bases outside the gene matches: 9. Germline CDR1 is MGHRA and CDR2 is YSYEKL. In nucleotides, the CDR3 is TGCGCCAGCAGCCAACTGGGACAGGGGGTCTCGGGAGCTTTCTTT. Translated, it gives CASSQLGQGVSGAFF.

The chain couples TRBV7-2 to TRBJ2-7; 7 bases are shared with TRBD2. The CDR3 runs 16 residues. CDR1 is SGHTA, CDR2 FQGNSA, per germline. Unmatched junction bases numbered 14, after V lost 5 bases and J lost 4 bases. CDR3 sequence: CASSRGLAEGPYEQYF. CDR3 bases: TGTGCCAGCAGCCGCGGGCTAGCGGAGGGTCCTTACGAGCAGTACTTC.

The chain employs TRBV30 and TRBJ2-2; perhaps TRBD1 as D (6 bases). CDR3 size: 14 residues. Germline V CDR1 and CDR2: GTSNPN, SVGIG (reference sequence). Trimming pared 3 bases from V and 1 base from J, leaving 9 bases between. The CDR3 loop is CAWSQGQNTGELFF. The CDR3 DNA sequence: TGTGCCTGGAGCCAGGGACAGAACACCGGGGAGCTGTTTTTT.

The chain couples TRBV4-1 to TRBJ2-1; D might be TRBD1 (5 bases). The CDR3 sequence is 16 residues long. V was cut by 1 base and J by 6 bases, with 16 bases left in between. Germline assignment: CDR1 MGHRA and CDR2 YSYEKL. CDR3 loop: CASSQGPQGVINEQFF. CDR3 DNA sequence: TGCGCCAGCAGCCAAGGACCCCAGGGTGTAATCAATGAGCAGTTCTTC.

The chain carries TRBV13 and TRBJ2-7; D is perhaps TRBD1 (6 bases). V lost 2 bases and J lost 3, with 14 bases in between. This CDR3 comprises 15 residues. Germline CDR1 PRHDT, CDR2 FYEKMQ (reference sequence). As DNA, the CDR3 is TGTGCCAGCAGCTTAAGGCAGGGGTTGATCTACGAGCAGTACTTC. This translates into CASSLRQGLIYEQYF.

This chain joins TRBV29-1 and TRBJ2-7, with D possibly being TRBD1 (6 bases). Germline V lookup: CDR1 SQVTM, CDR2 ANQGSEA. The CDR3 has 15 residues. With 2 bases removed from V and 1 base from J, the gap between germline ends came to 15 bases. CDR3 loop: CSVELLTGSSYEQYF. In nucleotides, the CDR3 is TGCAGCGTTGAACTACTGACAGGATCATCCTACGAGCAGTACTTC.

This clone was recorded a few times. This sequence joins TRBV27 and TRBJ2-1; the D gene is possibly TRBD2 (6 bases). CDR3 length: 15 residues. V shed 8 bases and J shed 8 bases, with 22 bases lying between them. Germline V gene sequence: CDR1 MNHEY, CDR2 SMNVEV (reference sequence). The CDR3 region is CASRTLARQFYEQFF. Written as DNA, the CDR3 is TGTGCCAGCCGGACACTAGCCCGTCAATTCTATGAGCAGTTCTTC.

The rearrangement joins TRBV9 to TRBJ2-1; no reliable D call. The ends were cut back, 0 bases at V and 2 bases at J, with 9 bases in the middle. CDR1 and CDR2 from the germline V gene are SGDLS and YYNGEE. This CDR3 comprises 15 residues. The CDR3 here is CASSVDRSTYNEQFF. The DNA for the CDR3 is TGTGCCAGCAGCGTAGACCGCAGTACCTACAATGAGCAGTTCTTC.

This chain links TRBV6-5 with TRBJ1-2; D remains unclear. Trimming stripped 1 base from V and 1 base from J, with 10 bases between. The germline gives CDR1 MNHEY, CDR2 SVGAGI. CDR3 length: 15 amino acids. The CDR3 DNA reads as TGTGCCAGCAGTTACTTATCTGGCATTAACTATGGCTACACCTTC. Protein: CASSYLSGINYGYTF.

V usage is TRBV29-1 and J usage is TRBJ1-1; TRBD1 is a possible D gene (5 bases). V gave up 4 bases and J gave up 3 bases, with 9 bases separating them. Germline loops: CDR1 SQVTM, CDR2 ANQGSEA. CDR3 length: 12 residues. Here the CDR3 reads CSVGRGDTEAFF. The CDR3 region has the DNA TGCAGCGTTGGTCGGGGGGACACTGAAGCTTTCTTT.

This chain uses TRBV27 with TRBJ2-7, with D perhaps TRBD1 (6 bases). CDR3 size: 13 residues. The germline V and J ends were trimmed by 5 bases and 0 bases, with 8 bases remaining between them. CDR1 is MNHEY and CDR2 is SMNVEV in the germline V gene (reference sequence). DNA for the CDR3: TGTGCCAGCAGTACAGGGCCCTCCTACGAGCAGTACTTC. Translation: CASSTGPSYEQYF.

This clone was seen only a few times. The rearrangement joins TRBV28 to TRBJ1-5; TRBD1 aligns across 7 bases. The CDR3 spans 13 residues. Trimming cost V 6 bases and J 2 bases; bases outside gene matches: 1. CDR1 and CDR2 (germline): MDHEN, SYDVKM. CDR3 residues: CASRGQGNQPQHF. CDR3 DNA sequence: TGTGCCAGCAGAGGACAGGGCAATCAGCCCCAGCATTTT.

The chain joins TRBV20-1 to TRBJ2-2; D not resolved. The CDR3 sequence is 11 residues long. Germline CDR1 DFQATT, CDR2 SNEGSKA (reference sequence). V lost 1 base to trimming and J lost 6 bases, with 3 bases between them. CDR3: CSARGAGELFF. The CDR3 bases are TGCAGTGCTAGAGGAGCCGGGGAGCTGTTTTTT.

This chain's CDR3 is CASRRSGGWTDTQYF. CDR3 in DNA: TGTGCCAGCCGCCGGAGCGGGGGATGGACAGATACGCAGTATTTT. J is TRBJ2-3 and V is TRBV6-5, with 8 bases lining up with TRBD2. The CDR3 is 15 amino acids. Germline CDR1 is MNHEY and CDR2 is SVGAGI. The V segment lost 8 bases and the J segment 3 bases; nucleotides outside the gene matches: 10.

The chain uses TRBV5-4 and TRBJ1-1; D might be TRBD1 (5 bases). Germline V gene data show CDR1 as SGHNT and CDR2 as YYREEE (reference sequence). With 4 bases removed from V and 5 bases from J, the gap between germline ends came to 24 bases. The CDR3 has 17 residues. The CDR3 coding sequence is TGTGCCAGCAGCCTGGGGCCGGGACTCAAGTTAGGGACTGAAGCTTTCTTT. Protein sequence: CASSLGPGLKLGTEAFF. Full variable domain (missing parts from reference TRBV5-4 and TRBJ1-1): ETGVTQSPTHLIKTRGQQVTLRCSSQSGHNTVSWYQQALGQGPQFIFQYYREEENGRGNFPPRFSGLQFPNYSSELNVNALELDDSALYLCASSLGPGLKLGTEAFFGQGTRLTVV.

The chain employs TRBV28 and TRBJ2-7, with 11 bases lining up with TRBD1. Germline lookup yields CDR1 MDHEN and CDR2 SYDVKM. The CDR3 sequence is 15 residues long. With 5 bases clipped from V and 4 bases from J, the junction kept 7 bases outside the gene matches. In DNA, the CDR3 is TGTGCCAGCAGTCCGACCGGGACAGGGGGTTACGAGCAGTACTTC. Its protein product is CASSPTGTGGYEQYF.

The chain is built from TRBV10-3 and TRBJ2-5; D perhaps matches TRBD1 (5 bases). The CDR3 consists of 13 residues. With 7 bases removed from V and 2 bases from J, the gap between germline ends came to 11 bases. CDR1 ENHRY and CDR2 SYGVKD come from the germline V gene. The CDR3 spells CAIKQGSQETQYF. The CDR3 region has the DNA TGTGCCATCAAGCAGGGATCTCAAGAGACCCAGTACTTC.

V and J are TRBV7-3 and TRBJ2-2, with D tentatively TRBD1 (5 bases). The V gene's germline CDR1 is SGHTA and CDR2 FQGTGA. CDR3 length: 14 residues. V lost 6 bases to trimming and J lost 1 base, with 9 bases between them. The CDR3 loop reads CASSRDRNTGELFF. As DNA, the CDR3 is TGTGCCAGCAGTCGCGACAGGAACACCGGGGAGCTGTTTTTT.

V usage is TRBV7-2 and J usage is TRBJ2-2; 7 bases are shared with TRBD1. The CDR3 contains 13 residues. V lost 5 bases and J lost 7; bases outside the gene matches: 4. CDR1 and CDR2 from the germline V gene are SGHTA and FQGNSA. CDR3 sequence (DNA): TGTGCCAGCAGCCAAGGGACAGTCGGGGAGCTGTTTTTT. Its protein product is CASSQGTVGELFF.